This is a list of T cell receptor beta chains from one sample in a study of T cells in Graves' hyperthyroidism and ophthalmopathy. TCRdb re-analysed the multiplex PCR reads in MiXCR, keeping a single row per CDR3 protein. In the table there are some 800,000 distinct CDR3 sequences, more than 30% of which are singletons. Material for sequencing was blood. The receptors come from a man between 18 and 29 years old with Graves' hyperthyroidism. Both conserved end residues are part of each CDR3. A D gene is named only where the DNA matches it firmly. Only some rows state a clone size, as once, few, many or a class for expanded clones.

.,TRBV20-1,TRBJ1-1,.,TGCAGTGCTAGCGACCCATCCACAGGGAACACTGAAGCTTTCTTT,CSASDPSTGNTEAFF
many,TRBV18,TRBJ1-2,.,TGTGCCAGCTCACCACTGGGGGAAGTCGATGGCTACACCTTC,CASSPLGEVDGYTF
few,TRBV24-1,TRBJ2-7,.,TGTGCCCCGGCGAGGGAACCCTACGAGCAGTACTTC,CAPAREPYEQYF
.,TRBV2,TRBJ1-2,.,TGTGCCAGCAATGAGAACTATGGCTACACCTTC,CASNENYGYTF
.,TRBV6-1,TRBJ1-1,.,TGTGCCAGCAGCGTTGTCGTTGATACAGCCGCTGAAGCTTTCTTT,CASSVVVDTAAEAFF
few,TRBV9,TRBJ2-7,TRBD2,TGTGCCAGCAGCGTCGGACCGGGACTAGCGGGAGAGTACGAGCAGTACTTC,CASSVGPGLAGEYEQYF
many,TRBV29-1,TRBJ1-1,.,TGCAGCGTTGAAGTAGGGAATTACGATGAAGCTTTCTTT,CSVEVGNYDEAFF
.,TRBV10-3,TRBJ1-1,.,TGTGCCATCAGGGGGACCGGGACTGAAGCTTTCTTT,CAIRGTGTEAFF
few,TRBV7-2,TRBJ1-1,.,TGTGCCAGCAGCCCTCGGGACACGGTCTACACTGAAGCTTTCTTT,CASSPRDTVYTEAFF
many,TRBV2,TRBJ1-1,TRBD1,TGTGCCAGCAGTGACGACAGGGGTGGTGAAGCTTTCTTT,CASSDDRGGEAFF
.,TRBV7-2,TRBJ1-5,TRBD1,TGTGCCAGCAGCTTGGGCCCGGACAGGGGAGGTAATCAGCCCCAGCATTTT,CASSLGPDRGGNQPQHF
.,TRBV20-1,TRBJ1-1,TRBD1,TGCAGTGCTATGGACGAAGGGACAGCTAACACTGAAGCTTTCTTT,CSAMDEGTANTEAFF
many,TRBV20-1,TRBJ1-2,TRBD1,TGCAGTGCTAGAGAAGGGACAGGGGGCTCTGGCTACACCTTC,CSAREGTGGSGYTF
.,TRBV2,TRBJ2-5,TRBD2,TGTGCCAGCGGGGGACTAGCAATGGAGACCCAGTACTTC,CASGGLAMETQYF
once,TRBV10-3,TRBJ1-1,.,TGTGCCCTGACCGGGCCGAACACTGAAGCTTTCTTT,CALTGPNTEAFF
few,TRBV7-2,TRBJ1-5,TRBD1,TGTGCCAGCAGTTGGACCACAGGGGTAGGAAATCAGCCCCAGCATTTT,CASSWTTGVGNQPQHF
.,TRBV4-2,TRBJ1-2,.,TGTGCCAGCAGCCAAGATTTAAGCGTCGGTAATGGCTACACCTTC,CASSQDLSVGNGYTF
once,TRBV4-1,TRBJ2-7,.,TGCGCCAGCAGCCAAGGGGCAATGTACGAGCAGTACTTC,CASSQGAMYEQYF
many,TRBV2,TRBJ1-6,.,TGTGCCAGCAAGGCCGGAGGATATAATTCACCCCTCCACTTT,CASKAGGYNSPLHF
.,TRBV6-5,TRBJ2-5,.,TGTGCCAGCAGTGTGACTAGTTCGGGTACCCAGTACTTC,CASSVTSSGTQYF
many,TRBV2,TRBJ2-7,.,TGTGCCAGCAGTGGGGGCTACTCCTACGAGCAGTACTTC,CASSGGYSYEQYF
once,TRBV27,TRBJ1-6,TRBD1,TGTGCCAGCAGTATGGACAGGGCTCGTTCACCCCTCCACTTT,CASSMDRARSPLHF
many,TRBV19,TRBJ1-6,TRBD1,TGTGCCAGTAGTTCGACAGGGGGGTATTCACCCCTCCACTTT,CASSSTGGYSPLHF
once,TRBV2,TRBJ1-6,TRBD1,TGTGCCAGCAGTCATACAGGGGAAAATTCACCCCTCCACTTT,CASSHTGENSPLHF
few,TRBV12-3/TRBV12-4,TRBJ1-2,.,TGTGCCAGCAGTTCGACAGGATTGCAAGGCTACACCTTC,CASSSTGLQGYTF
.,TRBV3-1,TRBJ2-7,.,TGTGCCAGCAGCCTCCAACTGAACGAGCAGTACTTC,CASSLQLNEQYF
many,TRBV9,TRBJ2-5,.,TGTGCCAGCAGCGGGGACGCTGCGCAAGAGACCCAGTACTTC,CASSGDAAQETQYF
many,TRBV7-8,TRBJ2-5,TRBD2,TGTGCCAGCAGCTCGACTAGCGGGGGGGCCTTGGAGACCCAGTACTTC,CASSSTSGGALETQYF
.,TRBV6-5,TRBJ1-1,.,TGTGCCAGCAGTTCGAATGGGGTCACTGAAGCTTTCTTT,CASSSNGVTEAFF
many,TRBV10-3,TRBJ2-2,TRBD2,TGTGCCATCTCGACGGGAGGGCCTGGCGGGGAGCTGTTTTTT,CAISTGGPGGELFF
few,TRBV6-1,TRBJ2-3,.,TGTGCCAGCAGTGAAGCAACAGATACGCAGTATTTT,CASSEATDTQYF
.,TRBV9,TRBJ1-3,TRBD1,TGTGCCAGCAGCGTAGACCCGGGACAGGGCTCTGGAAACACCATATATTTT,CASSVDPGQGSGNTIYF
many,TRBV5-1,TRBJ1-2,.,TGCGCCAGCAGCTTGACGGACTATGGCTACACCTTC,CASSLTDYGYTF
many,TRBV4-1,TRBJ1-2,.,TGCGCCAGCAGTGCAAGTTTCCAGGGTGGCTACACCTTC,CASSASFQGGYTF
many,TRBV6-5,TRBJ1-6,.,TGTGCCAGCAGTGCCGGAGGGAACTACTCACCCCTCCACTTT,CASSAGGNYSPLHF
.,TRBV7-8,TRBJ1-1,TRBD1,TGTGCCAGCAGCTTAGCGATGATACGACAGGGGGTCGGGAACACTGAAGCTTTCTTT,CASSLAMIRQGVGNTEAFF
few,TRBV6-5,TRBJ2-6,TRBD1,TGTGCCAGCAGCTCCGGGACAGGGTCTGGGGCCAACGTCCTGACTTTC,CASSSGTGSGANVLTF
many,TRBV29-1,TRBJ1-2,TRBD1,TGCAGCGTTGAAGATCGATCGTCAAGACAGGGGGATGGCTACACCTTC,CSVEDRSSRQGDGYTF
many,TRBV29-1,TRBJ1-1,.,TGCAGCGTGAAGAACACTGAAGCTTTCTTT,CSVKNTEAFF
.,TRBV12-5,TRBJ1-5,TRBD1,TGTGCTAGTGGTTTAGGACAGGGGAACAATCAGCCCCAGCATTTT,CASGLGQGNNQPQHF
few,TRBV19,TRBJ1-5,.,TGTGCCTGGAGTGTACTTGGGCCGCTAAATCAGCCCCAGCATTTT,CAWSVLGPLNQPQHF
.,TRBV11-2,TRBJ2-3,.,TGTGCCAGCAGCCCAACTCGCGGGTACACAGATACGCAGTATTTT,CASSPTRGYTDTQYF
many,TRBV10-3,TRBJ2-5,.,TGTGCCATCAGTGAAAGGGACATGTACCAAGAGACCCAGTACTTC,CAISERDMYQETQYF
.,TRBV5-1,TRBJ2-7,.,TGCGCCAGCAGCTTGTACACCACTCAATACGAGCAGTACTTC,CASSLYTTQYEQYF
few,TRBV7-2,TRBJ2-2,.,TGTGCCAGCAGTGAATTCGACGGAAACACCGGGGAGCTGTTTTTT,CASSEFDGNTGELFF
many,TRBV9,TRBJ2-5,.,TGTGCCAGTAGCGCAGGGGAGGGAGAGACCCAGTACTTC,CASSAGEGETQYF
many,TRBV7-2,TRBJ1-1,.,TGTGCCAGCAGCTTAGAACGGCACACTGAAGCTTTCTTT,CASSLERHTEAFF
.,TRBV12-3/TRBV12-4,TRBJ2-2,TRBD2,TGTGCCAGCGATTCCGGGACTAGCGCCGGGGAGCTGTTTTTT,CASDSGTSAGELFF
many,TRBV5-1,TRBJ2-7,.,TGCGCCAGCAGCACGGACGGCTCGTCCTACGAGCAGTACTTC,CASSTDGSSYEQYF
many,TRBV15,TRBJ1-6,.,TGTGCCACCAGCAGATCTAATTCACCCCTCCACTTT,CATSRSNSPLHF
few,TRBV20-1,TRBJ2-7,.,TGCAGTGCCCCCCCGGACAGCTCCTACGAGCAGTACTTC,CSAPPDSSYEQYF
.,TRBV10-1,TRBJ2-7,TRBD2,TGCGCCAGCAGCCAAGACACTAGCGGGAACGAGCAGTACTTC,CASSQDTSGNEQYF
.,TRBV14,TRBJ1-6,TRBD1,TGTGCTAGAGACCTTGGACAGGGGAGCTCACCCCTCCACTTT,CARDLGQGSSPLHF
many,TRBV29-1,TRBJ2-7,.,TGCAGCGTTGAAGATGGACGGTACGAGCAGTACTTC,CSVEDGRYEQYF
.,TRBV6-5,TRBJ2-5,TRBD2,TGTGCCAGCAGTTATTTTAGCGGGGCACAAGAGACCCAGTACTTC,CASSYFSGAQETQYF